These 21 T cell receptor beta chains were all obtained from the same sample, sequenced in a study of cytomegalovirus exposure and HLA in healthy donors. Both 60 Vbeta primers and 13 Jbeta primers went into the PCR. Only in-frame clones appear in the TCRdb table, and some are missing; sequencing was by immunoSEQ multiplex PCR. The sample is made up of around 100,000 clones, and the top ten hold roughly 6.6% of it. Sequencing used PBMCs. The receptors stem from a middle-aged man in good health and CMV-seropositive.

The genes are TRBV18 and TRBJ1-3, with 9 bases aligning to TRBD1. Trimming took 4 bases from V and 0 from J; bases not matched to a gene: 4. Germline V CDR1 and CDR2: KGHSH, LQKENI. CDR3 length: 16 residues. The CDR3 DNA is TGTGCCAGCTCACGGGACAGGGTTCTCTCTGGAAACACCATATATTTT. This sequence encodes CASSRDRVLSGNTIYF.

The genes are TRBV6-5 and TRBJ1-2, with 9 bases lining up with TRBD1. The CDR3 sequence is 15 residues long. Germline V gene lookup returns CDR1 MNHEY and CDR2 SVGAGI. V lost 5 bases and J lost 3; bases outside the gene matches: 7. CDR3 loop: CASSQDRGFYYGYTF. The CDR3 DNA reads as TGTGCCAGCAGTCAGGACAGGGGTTTCTACTATGGCTACACCTTC.

With regard to this clone: Other DNA sequences from this sample encode an identical CDR3 as well. The rearrangement links TRBV6-1 to TRBJ2-1; a weak D match, TRBD2 (6 bases). This CDR3 comprises 13 residues. The germline V and J ends were trimmed by 6 bases and 4 bases, with 10 bases remaining between them. The germline CDR1 and CDR2 sequences are MNHNS and SASEGT. The CDR3 sequence: CASRGLAYNEQFF. CDR3 DNA sequence: TGTGCCAGCAGGGGACTGGCGTACAATGAGCAGTTCTTC.

V is TRBV19 and J is TRBJ2-5, with D unresolved. The end of the DNA fits TRBJ2-7 better, so the J call may be wrong. Germline CDR1 is LNHDA and CDR2 is SQIVND (reference sequence). This CDR3 has 15 amino acids. CDR3 DNA sequence: TGTGCCAGTAGTATAAGAGTAGGAGTTGTATACGAGCAGTACTTC. Residues: CASSIRVGVVYEQYF.

The rearrangement joins TRBV27 to TRBJ2-5; maybe TRBD1 (6 bases). From germline, CDR1 is MNHEY and CDR2 SMNVEV (reference sequence). The CDR3 runs to 14 residues. Trimming removed 6 bases at V and 5 bases at J, with 16 bases between. The DNA of the CDR3 is TGTGCCAGCAGACCAACAGGGACGGAGGAGACCCAGTACTTC. Translated, it gives CASRPTGTEETQYF.

The V and J genes are TRBV6-5 and TRBJ2-2; no clear D. The CDR3 runs 13 residues. Germline CDR1 MNHEY, CDR2 SVGAGI. V lost 0 bases and J 9 bases, leaving 8 bases between the germline ends. CDR3 amino acids: CASSYSSFRELFF. The CDR3 bases are TGTGCCAGCAGTTACTCATCCTTCCGGGAGCTGTTTTTT.

V is TRBV4-1 and J is TRBJ2-3; 8 bases map to TRBD1. Per germline, CDR1 MGHRA and CDR2 YSYEKL. The CDR3 totals 14 residues. After removal of 7 bases from V and 2 bases from J, the junction contained 5 bases not matched to a gene. The CDR3 sequence: CASIGQGDTDTQYF. CDR3 nucleotide sequence: TGCGCCAGCATCGGACAGGGAGACACAGATACGCAGTATTTT.

The chain combines TRBV6-1 with TRBJ2-7; 12 nucleotides align to TRBD2. The germline V gene encodes CDR1 MNHNS and CDR2 SASEGT. CDR3 length: 16 amino acids. V lost 4 bases and J lost 7; bases outside the gene matches: 11. The CDR3 is CASSATRLAGVREQYF. Here the CDR3 DNA reads TGTGCCAGCAGTGCAACAAGACTAGCGGGAGTGAGGGAGCAGTACTTC.

This chain uses TRBV2 with TRBJ1-3, with 7 bases identical to TRBD1. Germline CDR1 is SNHLY and CDR2 is FYNNEI. The CDR3 runs 17 residues. The V segment lost 8 bases and the J segment 0 bases; nucleotides outside the gene matches: 13. The CDR3 sequence: CASSVDRASLSGNTIYF. DNA of the CDR3: TGTGCCAGCTCGGTTGACAGGGCCTCCCTCTCTGGAAACACCATATATTTT.

J is TRBJ1-4 and V is TRBV10-3; D remains ambiguous. This CDR3 has 13 residues. V was clipped by 4 bases and J by 0 bases, with 3 bases between them. Germline V gene sequence: CDR1 ENHRY, CDR2 SYGVKD. In DNA form, the CDR3 reads TGTGCCATCAGTGGTACAACTAATGAAAAACTGTTTTTT. This translates into CAISGTTNEKLFF.

The CDR3 region has the DNA TGTGCCAGCAGCCAACAGGGGGCAATAAACAATGAGCAGTTCTTC. Translated: CASSQQGAINNEQFF. The V and J genes are TRBV7-2 and TRBJ2-1; 9 bases align to TRBD1. V was clipped by 5 bases and J by 5 bases; unmatched bases: 7. The germline V gene encodes CDR1 SGHTA and CDR2 FQGNSA. This CDR3 has 15 residues.

The chain uses TRBV6-5 and TRBJ2-1; D is perhaps TRBD2 (6 bases). V gave up 4 bases and J gave up 6 bases, with 16 bases separating them. CDR1 MNHEY and CDR2 SVGAGI come from the germline V gene. The CDR3 consists of 15 residues. The CDR3 region has the DNA TGTGCCAGCAGTTCAGATGGAGGGAACCTCAATGAGCAGTTCTTC. This gives the protein CASSSDGGNLNEQFF.

The CDR3 DNA is TGTGCCAGCAGCTTTAGTCCGATCTCCTACAATGAGCAGTTCTTC. It codes for CASSFSPISYNEQFF. The chain links TRBV7-7 to TRBJ2-1; D ambiguous. The CDR3 length is 15 residues. Germline V gene data show CDR1 as SSHAT and CDR2 as FNYEAQ (reference sequence). Trimming removed 3 bases from V and 0 bases from J, with 9 bases in between.

The chain has TRBV10-3 and TRBJ1-2; 7 bases line up with TRBD1. Per the germline V gene, CDR1 is ENHRY and CDR2 is SYGVKD. This CDR3 comprises 16 residues. The V and J ends lost 0 bases and 3 bases, in that order; junction bases with no gene match: 7. CDR3 sequence reads: CAISESKAGGYYGYTF. CDR3 bases: TGTGCCATCAGTGAGTCGAAGGCAGGGGGATACTATGGCTACACCTTC.

The genes are TRBV6-1 and TRBJ1-2, with D maybe TRBD1 (5 bases). This CDR3 region has 13 residues. CDR1 and CDR2 (germline): MNHNS, SASEGT. Trimming pared 3 bases from V and 8 bases from J, leaving 13 bases between. CDR3 loop: CASSDRDRGGYTF. DNA of the CDR3: TGTGCCAGCAGTGATAGGGATCGGGGGGGCTACACCTTC.

This chain uses TRBV7-2 with TRBJ2-7; TRBD2 matches at 8 bases. Looked up from germline, CDR1 is SGHTA and CDR2 is FQGNSA. CDR3 length: 14 residues. V gave up 5 bases and J gave up 0 bases; unmatched junction bases: 3. CDR3 amino acids: CASSTSGSSYEQYF. The CDR3 bases are TGTGCCAGCAGCACGAGCGGGAGCTCCTACGAGCAGTACTTC.

The J gene is TRBJ2-2, the V gene TRBV30; unclear D gene. The CDR3 length is 13 residues. V dropped 4 bases and J dropped 1 base, with 7 bases sitting between them. CDR1 and CDR2 (germline): GTSNPN, SVGIG (reference sequence). This chain's CDR3 is CAWIQWNTGELFF. In DNA, the CDR3 is TGTGCCTGGATTCAGTGGAACACCGGGGAGCTGTTTTTT.

The chain has TRBV2 and TRBJ1-2; 7 bases are a match to TRBD1. The CDR3 loop spans 14 amino acids. Looked up from germline, CDR1 is SNHLY and CDR2 is FYNNEI. V lost 5 bases to trimming and J lost 2 bases; unmatched junction nucleotides: 5. CDR3 nucleotide sequence: TGTGCCAGCAGTCCTTCGACAGGGAACTATGGCTACACCTTC. Protein product: CASSPSTGNYGYTF.

CDR3 coding DNA: TGTGCCAGCACCCCGCCGGGACTACGTACCTACAATGAGCAGTTCTTC. Translating it yields CASTPPGLRTYNEQFF. This chain joins TRBV28 and TRBJ2-1; 7 nucleotides agree with TRBD2. CDR3 length equals 16 residues. The germline CDR1 and CDR2 sequences are MDHEN and SYDVKM. With 7 bases clipped from V and 2 bases from J, the junction kept 11 bases outside the gene matches. The full variable domain, rest sourced from reference TRBV28 and TRBJ2-1, is DVKVTQSSRYLVKRTGEKVFLECVQDMDHENMFWYRQDPGLGLRLIYFSYDVKMKEKGDIPEGYSVSREKKERFSLILESASTNQTSMYLCASTPPGLRTYNEQFFGPGTRLTVL.

Here the CDR3 reads CASSVASGGVSGANVLTF. CDR3 nucleotides: TGTGCCAGCAGCGTAGCTTCAGGGGGCGTCTCTGGGGCCAACGTCCTGACTTTC. This chain connects TRBV9 to TRBJ2-6; 8 positions agree with TRBD1. Germline V gene lookup returns CDR1 SGDLS and CDR2 YYNGEE. V gave up 0 bases and J gave up 0 bases; unmatched junction bases: 5. The CDR3 has 18 residues.

V and J are TRBV14 and TRBJ2-3, with 7 bases matching TRBD1. Trimming removed 0 bases from V and 0 bases from J; junction bases left unmatched: 9. This CDR3 has 18 residues. Germline values: CDR1 SGHDN, CDR2 FVKESK. The CDR3 DNA sequence: TGTGCCAGCAGCCAAGACGAGACAGGGAGATTTAGCACAGATACGCAGTATTTT. Its protein is CASSQDETGRFSTDTQYF.